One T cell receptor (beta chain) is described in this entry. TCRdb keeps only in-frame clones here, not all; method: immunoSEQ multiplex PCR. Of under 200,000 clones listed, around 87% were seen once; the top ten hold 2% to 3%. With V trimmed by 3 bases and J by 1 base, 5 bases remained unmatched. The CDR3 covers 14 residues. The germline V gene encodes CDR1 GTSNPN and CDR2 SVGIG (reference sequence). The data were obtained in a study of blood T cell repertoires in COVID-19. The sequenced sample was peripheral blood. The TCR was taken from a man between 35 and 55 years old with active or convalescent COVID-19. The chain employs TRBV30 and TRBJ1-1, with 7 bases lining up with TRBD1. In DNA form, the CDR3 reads TGTGCCTGGAGCCCCGGGACAGCGAACACTGAAGCTTTCTTT. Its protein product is CAWSPGTANTEAFF.